This entry lists 8 T cell receptor beta chains sequenced from one sample in a study of T-cell reconstitution after alpha-beta-depleted transplantation in children. The library targeted TCRbeta and was prepared with unique molecular identifiers. MiXCR was run by TCRdb on the PCR reads, yielding one entry per CDR3 protein. The sample consists of 640,000 or so distinct CDR3 sequences, roughly 15% of them appearing once. Sequenced here: PBMCs from the stem cell graft donor, sampled from the stem cell graft. Receptors originate from a human donor who donated a stem cell graft to a child with acute myeloid leukemia.

V gene TRBV5-1 combines with J gene TRBJ1-2, with D possibly matching TRBD1 (6 bases). The CDR3 consists of 15 residues. Trimming removed 0 bases at V and 2 bases at J, with 11 bases between. Per germline, CDR1 SGHRS and CDR2 YFSETQ. Here the CDR3 reads CASSLDRQANYGYTF. The CDR3 DNA reads as TGCGCCAGCAGCTTGGATCGACAGGCGAACTATGGCTACACCTTC. Based on the CDR3 plus reference TRBV5-1 and TRBJ1-2, the full variable domain is KAGVTQTPRYLIKTRGQQVTLSCSPISGHRSVSWYQQTPGQGLQFLFEYFSETQRNKGNFPGRFSGRQFSNSRSEMNVSTLELGDSALYLCASSLDRQANYGYTFGSGTRLTVV.

This clonotype was seen at least ten times. J is TRBJ2-5 and V is TRBV12-3 or TRBV12-4; D gene unclear. The CDR3 totals 13 residues. The V end was cut by 4 bases, the J end by 2 bases, with 8 bases between. The CDR3 is CASSSLPQETQYF. The CDR3 DNA reads as TGTGCCAGCAGTTCCCTTCCTCAAGAGACCCAGTACTTC.

The chain couples TRBV30 to TRBJ1-3, with D unresolved. The CDR3 is made up of 15 amino acids. V was shortened by 7 bases and J by 1 base, with 17 bases between the two germline ends. CDR1 and CDR2 (germline): GTSNPN, SVGIG (reference sequence). CDR3 protein: CASAAGRSSGNTIYF. The CDR3 nucleotides read TGTGCCTCCGCGGCTGGAAGGTCATCTGGAAACACCATATATTTT.

This clonotype was counted between two and nine times. The chain is built from TRBV20-1 and TRBJ1-6; D is unresolved. The V gene's germline CDR1 is DFQATT and CDR2 SNEGSKA (reference sequence). V was pared by 6 bases and J by 8 bases, with 23 bases between. This CDR3 region has 16 residues. The CDR3 nucleotides are TGCAGTGCCACAGACGCCGTCCGGGCGAGGGATTCACCCCTCCACTTT. It encodes CSATDAVRARDSPLHF.

This clonotype was seen only a few times. This chain connects TRBV3-1 to TRBJ2-5; TRBD1 might be the D (5 bases). Germline V gene sequence: CDR1 LGHDT, CDR2 YNNKEL (reference sequence). Trimming took 1 base from V and 14 from J, leaving 14 bases between them. The CDR3 has 12 residues. Here the CDR3 DNA reads TGTGCCAGCAGCCAAGCGGACACAGAGCACTACTTC. This translates into CASSQADTEHYF.

The chain is built from TRBV25-1 and TRBJ1-4, with TRBD1 as a possible D gene (5 bases). Trimming removed 9 bases at V and 8 bases at J, with 13 bases between. The CDR3 contains 12 residues. Germline CDR1 MGHDK, CDR2 SYGVNS. DNA for the CDR3: TGTGCCAGTGGGGCCGCTAGGGAAAAACTGTTTTTT. Translated, it gives CASGAAREKLFF.

This clonotype was seen ten or more times. The rearrangement joins TRBV20-1 to TRBJ2-7; 8 bases map to TRBD1. The CDR3 runs to 13 residues. Germline CDR1 and CDR2: DFQATT and SNEGSKA (reference sequence). V shed 6 bases, J shed 2 bases, and the junction held 6 bases outside the gene matches. This CDR3 reads CSAGTGDTYEQYF. The CDR3, as DNA: TGCAGTGCCGGGACAGGCGATACCTACGAGCAGTACTTC.

The J gene is TRBJ1-4, the V gene TRBV7-9; D gene ambiguous. Trimming pared 3 bases from V and 0 bases from J, leaving 5 bases between. The CDR3 sequence is 14 residues long. Germline V lookup: CDR1 SEHNR, CDR2 FQNEAQ (reference sequence). DNA of the CDR3: TGTGCCAGCAGCTTCGAGGCAACTAATGAAAAACTGTTTTTT. This gives the protein CASSFEATNEKLFF.